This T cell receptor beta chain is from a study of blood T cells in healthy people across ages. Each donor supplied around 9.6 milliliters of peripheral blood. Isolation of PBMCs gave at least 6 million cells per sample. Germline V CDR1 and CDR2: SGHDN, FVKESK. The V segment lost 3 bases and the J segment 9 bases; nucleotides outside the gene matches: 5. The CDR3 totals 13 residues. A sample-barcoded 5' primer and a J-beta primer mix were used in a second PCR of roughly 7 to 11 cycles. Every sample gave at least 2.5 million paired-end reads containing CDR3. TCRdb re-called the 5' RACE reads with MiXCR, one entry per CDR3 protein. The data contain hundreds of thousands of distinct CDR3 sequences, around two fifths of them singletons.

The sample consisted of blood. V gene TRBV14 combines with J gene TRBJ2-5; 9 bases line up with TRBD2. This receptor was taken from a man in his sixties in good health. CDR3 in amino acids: CASSQPAGGPQYF. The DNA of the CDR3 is TGTGCCAGCAGCCAGCCAGCGGGGGGTCCCCAGTACTTC.